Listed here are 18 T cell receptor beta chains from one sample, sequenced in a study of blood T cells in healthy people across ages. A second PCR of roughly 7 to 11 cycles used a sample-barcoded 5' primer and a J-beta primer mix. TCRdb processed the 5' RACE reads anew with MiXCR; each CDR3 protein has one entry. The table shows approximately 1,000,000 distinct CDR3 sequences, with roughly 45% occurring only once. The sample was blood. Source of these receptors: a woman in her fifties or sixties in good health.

The chain's CDR3 is CASSFNFASGPTDTQYF. The CDR3 bases are TGTGCCAGCAGCTTTAATTTCGCTAGCGGACCCACAGATACGCAGTATTTT. J is TRBJ2-3 and V is TRBV7-9; TRBD2 matches at 7 bases. The CDR3 runs 17 residues. V trimming: 3 bases; J trimming: 2 bases; junction bases outside the gene matches: 11. The germline CDR1 and CDR2 sequences are SEHNR and FQNEAQ (reference sequence).

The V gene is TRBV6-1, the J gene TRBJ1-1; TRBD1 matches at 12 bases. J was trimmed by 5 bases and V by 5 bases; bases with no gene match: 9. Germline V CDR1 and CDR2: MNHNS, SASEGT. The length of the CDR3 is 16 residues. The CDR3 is CASSRGTGGGGTEAFF. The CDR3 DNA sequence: TGTGCCAGCAGTCGAGGGACAGGGGGCGGAGGTACTGAAGCTTTCTTT.

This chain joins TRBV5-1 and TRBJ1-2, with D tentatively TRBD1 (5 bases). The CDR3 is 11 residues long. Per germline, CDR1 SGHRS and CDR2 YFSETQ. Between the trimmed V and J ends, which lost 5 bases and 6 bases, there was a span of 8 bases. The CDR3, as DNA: TGCGCCAGCAGTGGGGCTGATGGCTACACCTTC. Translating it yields CASSGADGYTF.

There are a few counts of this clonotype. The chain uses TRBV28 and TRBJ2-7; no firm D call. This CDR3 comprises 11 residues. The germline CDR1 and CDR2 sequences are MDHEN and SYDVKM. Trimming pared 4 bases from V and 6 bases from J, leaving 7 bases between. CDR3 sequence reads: CASSSYFEQYF. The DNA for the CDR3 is TGTGCCAGCAGTTCCTATTTCGAGCAGTACTTC.

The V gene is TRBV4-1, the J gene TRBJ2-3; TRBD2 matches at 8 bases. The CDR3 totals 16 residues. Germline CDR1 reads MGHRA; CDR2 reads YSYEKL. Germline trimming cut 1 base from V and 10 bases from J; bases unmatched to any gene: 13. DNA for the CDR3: TGCGCCAGCAGCCAAGGCACCCCTAGCGGGTGTGGGGCGCAGTATTTT. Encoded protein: CASSQGTPSGCGAQYF.

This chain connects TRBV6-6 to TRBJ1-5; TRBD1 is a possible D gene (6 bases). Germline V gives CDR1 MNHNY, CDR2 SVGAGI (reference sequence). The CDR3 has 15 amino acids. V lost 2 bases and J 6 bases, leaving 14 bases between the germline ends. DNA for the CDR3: TGTGCCAGCAGTTACGAACAGGGAAGGCGTCAGCCCCAGCATTTT. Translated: CASSYEQGRRQPQHF.

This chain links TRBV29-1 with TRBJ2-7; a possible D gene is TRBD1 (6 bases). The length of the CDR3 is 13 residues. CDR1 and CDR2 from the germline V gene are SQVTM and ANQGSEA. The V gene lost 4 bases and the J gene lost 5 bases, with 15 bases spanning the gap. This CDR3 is CSVGGGRANEQYF. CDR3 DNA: TGCAGCGTTGGTGGGGGCAGGGCGAACGAGCAGTACTTC.

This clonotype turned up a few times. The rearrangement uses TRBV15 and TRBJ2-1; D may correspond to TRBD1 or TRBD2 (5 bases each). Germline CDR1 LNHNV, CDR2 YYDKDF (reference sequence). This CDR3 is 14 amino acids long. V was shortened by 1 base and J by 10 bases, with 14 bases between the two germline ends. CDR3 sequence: CATSRGGASGEQFF. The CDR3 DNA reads TGTGCCACCAGCAGAGGTGGGGCTTCGGGAGAGCAGTTCTTC.

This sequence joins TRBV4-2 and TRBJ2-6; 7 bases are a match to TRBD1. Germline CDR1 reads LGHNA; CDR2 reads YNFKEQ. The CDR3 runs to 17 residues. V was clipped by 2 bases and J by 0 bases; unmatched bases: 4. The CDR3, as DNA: TGTGCCAGCAGCCAATGGACAGGCTCCTCTGGGGCCAACGTCCTGACTTTC. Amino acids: CASSQWTGSSGANVLTF.

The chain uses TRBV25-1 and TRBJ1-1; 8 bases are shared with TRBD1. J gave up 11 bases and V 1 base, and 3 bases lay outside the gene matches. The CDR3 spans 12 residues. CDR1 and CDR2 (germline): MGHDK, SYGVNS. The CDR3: CASSELTGVAFF. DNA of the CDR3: TGTGCCAGCAGTGAATTGACAGGGGTCGCTTTCTTT. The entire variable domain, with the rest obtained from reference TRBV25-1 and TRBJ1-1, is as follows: EADIYQTPRYLVIGTGKKITLECSQTMGHDKMYWYQQDPGMELHLIHYSYGVNSTEKGDLSSESTVSRIRTEHFPLTLESARPSHTSQYLCASSELTGVAFFGQGTRLTVV.

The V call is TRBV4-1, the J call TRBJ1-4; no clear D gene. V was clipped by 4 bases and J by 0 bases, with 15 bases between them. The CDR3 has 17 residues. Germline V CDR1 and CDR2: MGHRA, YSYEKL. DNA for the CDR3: TGCGCCAGCAGCCGACCATTGGGAGCGTCAACTAATGAAAAACTGTTTTTT. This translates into CASSRPLGASTNEKLFF.

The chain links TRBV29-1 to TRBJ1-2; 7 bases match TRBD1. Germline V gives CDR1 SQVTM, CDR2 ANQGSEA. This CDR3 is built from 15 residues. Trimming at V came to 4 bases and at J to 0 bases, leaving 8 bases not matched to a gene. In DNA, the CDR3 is TGCAGCGTTGGGGGGACAGCGAAGACTAACTATGGCTACACCTTC. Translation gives CSVGGTAKTNYGYTF.

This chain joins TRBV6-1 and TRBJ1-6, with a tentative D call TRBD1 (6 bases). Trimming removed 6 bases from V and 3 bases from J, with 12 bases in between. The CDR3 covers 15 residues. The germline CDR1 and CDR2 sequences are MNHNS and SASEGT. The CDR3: CASRPTGIYNSPLHF. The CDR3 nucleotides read TGTGCCAGCAGACCTACAGGGATCTATAATTCACCCCTCCACTTT.

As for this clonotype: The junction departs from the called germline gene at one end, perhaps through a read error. The DNA of the CDR3 is TGTGCCCGCAGTGGGGACAGCTCCTACGAGCAGTACTTC. It is translated as CARSGDSSYEQYF. The V gene is TRBV2, the J gene TRBJ2-7; 7 bases fit TRBD1. The CDR3 spans 13 residues. Germline CDR1 and CDR2: SNHLY and FYNNEI.

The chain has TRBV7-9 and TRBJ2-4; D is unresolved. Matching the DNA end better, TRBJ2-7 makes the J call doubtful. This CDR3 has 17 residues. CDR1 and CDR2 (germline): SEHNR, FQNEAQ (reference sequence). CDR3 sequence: CASSLDMGWDLTYEQYF. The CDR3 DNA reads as TGTGCCAGCAGCTTAGACATGGGATGGGATTTAACCTACGAGCAGTACTTC.

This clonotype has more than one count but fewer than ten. The CDR3 DNA sequence: TGTGCCAGCAGCTTCTCAACGGGGCGGTTCGGGGAGCAGTACTTC. This sequence encodes CASSFSTGRFGEQYF. This chain connects TRBV7-9 to TRBJ2-7; D is possibly TRBD1 or TRBD2 (5 bases each). The germline V gene has CDR1 SEHNR and CDR2 FQNEAQ (reference sequence). The V and J ends lost 3 bases and 7 bases respectively, with 19 bases between them. This CDR3 contains 15 residues.

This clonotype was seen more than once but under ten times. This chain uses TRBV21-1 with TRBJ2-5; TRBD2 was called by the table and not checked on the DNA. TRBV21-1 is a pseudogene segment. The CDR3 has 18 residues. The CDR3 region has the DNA TGTGCCAGCAGCAAAGAGGGGACTGGCGGGAGGGACCCCCATGAGCAGTACTTC. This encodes CASSKEGTGGRDPHEQYF.

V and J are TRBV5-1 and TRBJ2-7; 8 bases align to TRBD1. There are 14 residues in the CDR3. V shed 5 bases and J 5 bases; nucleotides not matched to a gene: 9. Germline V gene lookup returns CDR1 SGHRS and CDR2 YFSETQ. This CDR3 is CASRIQGVSHEQYF. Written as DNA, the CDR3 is TGCGCCAGCAGAATACAGGGGGTCAGCCACGAGCAGTACTTC. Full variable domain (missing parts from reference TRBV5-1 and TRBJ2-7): KAGVTQTPRYLIKTRGQQVTLSCSPISGHRSVSWYQQTPGQGLQFLFEYFSETQRNKGNFPGRFSGRQFSNSRSEMNVSTLELGDSALYLCASRIQGVSHEQYFGPGTRLTVT.